This T cell receptor beta chain was identified during a study of blood T cell repertoires in COVID-19. Some clones are missing from TCRdb's copy, which holds only in-frame ones; the method was immunoSEQ multiplex PCR. The sample shows 180,000 or so clones, 81% of them seen only once. The CDR3 extends over 14 amino acids. Per the germline V gene, CDR1 is LNHDA and CDR2 is SQIVND (reference sequence). Trimming at V came to 8 bases and at J to 7 bases, leaving 2 bases not matched to a gene. Sequencing was done on a sample of peripheral blood. The V and J genes are TRBV19 and TRBJ2-1, with 16 bases matching TRBD2. The source is a woman aged 40 to 50 with COVID-19, enrolled during active disease. The CDR3, as DNA: TGTGCCAGTGGGACTAGCGGGAGGGCTAATGAGCAGTTCTTC. It yields the protein CASGTSGRANEQFF.